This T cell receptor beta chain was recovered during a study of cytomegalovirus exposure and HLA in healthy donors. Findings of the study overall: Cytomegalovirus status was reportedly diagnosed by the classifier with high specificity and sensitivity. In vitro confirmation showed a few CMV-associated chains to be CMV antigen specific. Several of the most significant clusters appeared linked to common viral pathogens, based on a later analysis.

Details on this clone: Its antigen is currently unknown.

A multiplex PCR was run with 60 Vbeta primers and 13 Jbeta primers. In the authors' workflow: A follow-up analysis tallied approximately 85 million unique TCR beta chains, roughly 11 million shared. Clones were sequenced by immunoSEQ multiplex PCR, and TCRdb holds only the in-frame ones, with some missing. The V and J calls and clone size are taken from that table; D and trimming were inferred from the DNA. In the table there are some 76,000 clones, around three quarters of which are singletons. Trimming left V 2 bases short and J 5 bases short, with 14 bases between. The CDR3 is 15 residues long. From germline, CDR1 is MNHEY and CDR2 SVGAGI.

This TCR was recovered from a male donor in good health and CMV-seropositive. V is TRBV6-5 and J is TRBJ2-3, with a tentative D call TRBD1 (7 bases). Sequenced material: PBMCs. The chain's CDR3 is CASSYGRGVVDTQYF. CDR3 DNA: TGTGCCAGCAGTTACGGCAGGGGGGTAGTAGATACGCAGTATTTT.